This T cell receptor beta chain is from a study of human T cells and chemical hapten exposure. Time point defined: healthy volunteer bleed at 2 weeks. The study extracted total RNA from unfractionated whole blood. The V end lost 4 bases, the J end lost 1 base, and 6 bases lay between the germline ends. The CDR3 spans 13 residues. Germline V gene lookup returns CDR1 KGHDR and CDR2 SFDVKD. TCRdb reprocessed the RACE reads via MiXCR and lists one record per CDR3 protein. The table has approximately 90,000 distinct CDR3 sequences, just under 9% seen once. The sample was whole blood. The chain couples TRBV24-1 to TRBJ1-2; the D is unclear. The receptor comes from a female donor in good health. Some clones in this sample may be carry-over from other donors' samples. CDR3 residues: CATSESSNYGYTF. In nucleotides, the CDR3 is TGTGCCACCAGTGAGAGCAGTAACTATGGCTACACCTTC.